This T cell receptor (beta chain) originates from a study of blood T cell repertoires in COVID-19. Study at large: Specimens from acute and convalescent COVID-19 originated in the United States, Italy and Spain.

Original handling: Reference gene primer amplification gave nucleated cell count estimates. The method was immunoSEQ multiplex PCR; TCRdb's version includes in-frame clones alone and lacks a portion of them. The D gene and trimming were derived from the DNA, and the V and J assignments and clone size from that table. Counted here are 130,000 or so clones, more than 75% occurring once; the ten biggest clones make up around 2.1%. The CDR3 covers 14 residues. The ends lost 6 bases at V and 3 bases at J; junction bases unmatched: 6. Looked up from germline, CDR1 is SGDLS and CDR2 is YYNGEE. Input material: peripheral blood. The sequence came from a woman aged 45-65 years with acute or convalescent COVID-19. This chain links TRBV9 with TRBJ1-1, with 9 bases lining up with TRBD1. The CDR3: CASNLGQGDTEAFF. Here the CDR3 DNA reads TGTGCCAGCAATTTGGGACAGGGCGACACTGAAGCTTTCTTT.